The 23 T cell receptor beta chains below were found in one sample sequenced in a study of chemoradiotherapy in HPV16-positive cancers. The data were produced by immunoSEQ multiplex PCR, yet TCRdb's version contains in-frame clones alone and is incomplete. This table has 6,000 to 9,000 clones, around four fifths appearing once. This sample was taken from a patient who underwent chemoradiotherapy. The receptors shown here come from a human donor with HPV-associated anogenital cancer.

The chain links TRBV4-1 to TRBJ1-4, with a weak D call TRBD1 (6 bases). CDR3 length equals 18 residues. V was pared by 1 base and J by 5 bases, with 20 bases between. Germline CDR1 and CDR2: MGHRA and YSYEKL. DNA for the CDR3: TGCGCCAGCAGCCAAGGTTCAACAGGGATCGGTCGGAATGAAAAACTGTTTTTT. Amino acid sequence: CASSQGSTGIGRNEKLFF.

This chain connects TRBV7-8 to TRBJ1-4; no reliable D call. The CDR3 has 18 amino acids. The V end lost 1 base, the J end lost 0 bases, and 15 bases lay between the germline ends. Germline assignment: CDR1 SGHVS and CDR2 FQNEAQ. The CDR3 nucleotides read TGTGCCAGCAGCTTAGTTGTGCCGGCCAGCACAACTAATGAAAAACTGTTTTTT. It yields the protein CASSLVVPASTTNEKLFF.

The V and J genes are TRBV5-1 and TRBJ2-1, with no clear D. Germline V gene sequence: CDR1 SGHRS, CDR2 YFSETQ. With 2 bases removed from V and 9 bases from J, the gap between germline ends came to 9 bases. This CDR3 region has 12 residues. The CDR3 DNA reads TGCGCCAGCAGCTTAAGCTATGGTGAGCAGTTCTTC. Its protein is CASSLSYGEQFF.

This clone has just a few counts. The chain recombines TRBV30 with TRBJ1-5, with D possibly being TRBD1 (6 bases). Germline CDR1 is GTSNPN and CDR2 is SVGIG (reference sequence). The ends were cut back, 4 bases at V and 0 bases at J, with 13 bases in the middle. The CDR3 is 15 residues long. Written as DNA, the CDR3 is TGTGCCTGGACCCTCCCAGGGGATAGCAATCAGCCCCAGCATTTT. It specifies CAWTLPGDSNQPQHF. Full variable domain (remainder filled in from reference TRBV30 and TRBJ1-5): SQTIHQWPATLVQPVGSPLSLECTVEGTSNPNLYWYRQAAGRGLQLLFYSVGIGQISSEVPQNLSASRPQDRQFILSSKKLLLSDSGFYLCAWTLPGDSNQPQHFGDGTRLSIL.

The chain uses TRBV5-6 and TRBJ2-7; D may be TRBD1 or TRBD2 (6 bases each). Germline V CDR1 and CDR2: SGHDT, YYEEEE. The CDR3 loop spans 15 amino acids. V dropped 2 bases and J dropped 6 bases, with 18 bases sitting between them. As DNA, the CDR3 is TGTGCCAGCAGCTTCTGGGGGGCGCGTTTCTCCGAGCAGTACTTC. This encodes CASSFWGARFSEQYF.

Relative to its sample, this clone is large. The rearrangement uses TRBV2 and TRBJ1-3, with TRBD1 identical over 8 bases. The CDR3 contains 20 residues. Trimming at V came to 7 bases and at J to 0 bases, leaving 20 bases not matched to a gene. Germline V gene lookup returns CDR1 SNHLY and CDR2 FYNNEI. Here the CDR3 reads CASTPNRDRLPLSSGNTIYF. CDR3 DNA: TGTGCCAGCACTCCAAATCGGGACAGGCTTCCTCTGAGCTCTGGAAACACCATATATTTT.

As concerns this clone: At one end, the junction sequence differs from germline, possibly due to a read error. The chain employs TRBV7-7 and TRBJ2-1, with TRBD2 matching 13 bases. This CDR3 is 17 amino acids long. Looked up from germline, CDR1 is SSHAT and CDR2 is FNYEAQ (reference sequence). CDR3 DNA sequence: TGTGCTAGCAGCCCCGGGATACTAGCGGGGGGGCCAAATGAGCAGTTCTTC. Translated, it gives CASSPGILAGGPNEQFF.

The V and J genes are TRBV29-1 and TRBJ2-6; the D gene is possibly TRBD1 (6 bases). The CDR3 loop spans 15 amino acids. The V end was cut by 4 bases, the J end by 2 bases, with 12 bases between. In germline, CDR1 is SQVTM, CDR2 ANQGSEA. CDR3 sequence: CSVGPGHPGANVLTF. DNA for the CDR3: TGCAGCGTTGGGCCGGGACACCCTGGGGCCAACGTCCTGACTTTC.

The chain carries TRBV23-1 and TRBJ2-1; D uncertain. TRBV23-1 is filed as an ORF, its function uncertain. The CDR3 covers 13 residues. With 2 bases removed from V and 10 bases from J, the gap between germline ends came to 12 bases. CDR3 sequence (DNA): TGCGCCAGCAGTCAAGGCATCAGGCCAGAGCAGTTCTTC. Protein product: CASSQGIRPEQFF.

This clone was counted once. This chain links TRBV5-4 with TRBJ2-2; unclear D gene. Germline V gene data show CDR1 as SGHNT and CDR2 as YYREEE (reference sequence). The CDR3 runs 17 residues. V was trimmed by 0 bases and J by 0 bases, leaving 12 bases between them. DNA of the CDR3: TGTGCCAGCAGCTTGGGTTACAGAAGCGCGAACACCGGGGAGCTGTTTTTT. It translates to CASSLGYRSANTGELFF.

The V gene is TRBV6-5, the J gene TRBJ1-4, with D uncertain. This CDR3 is 14 amino acids long. V was clipped by 7 bases and J by 4 bases, with 13 bases between them. Germline CDR1 reads MNHEY; CDR2 reads SVGAGI. CDR3 coding DNA: TGTGCCAGCAAGAGGAGAGATGGTAATGAAAAACTGTTTTTT. The encoded protein is CASKRRDGNEKLFF.

This clone was counted only a few times. This CDR3 is CASSLPSRGVYEQYF. In DNA form, the CDR3 reads TGTGCCAGCAGCTTACCCTCCAGGGGAGTCTACGAGCAGTACTTC. The chain recombines TRBV11-2 with TRBJ2-7; D is perhaps TRBD1 (6 bases). CDR1 and CDR2 from the germline V gene are SGHAT and FQNNGV. V was shortened by 2 bases and J by 3 bases, with 14 bases between the two germline ends. The CDR3 covers 15 residues.

The rearrangement links TRBV29-1 to TRBJ2-1; TRBD2 might be the D (7 bases). The CDR3 extends over 14 amino acids. In germline, CDR1 is SQVTM, CDR2 ANQGSEA. The ends were cut back, 7 bases at V and 7 bases at J, with 20 bases in the middle. For the CDR3, the DNA is TGCAGCGACATCCGGGCGGGGGCGGCAAATGAGCAGTTCTTC. Its translation: CSDIRAGAANEQFF.

The chain couples TRBV5-5 to TRBJ2-2, with TRBD1 matching 9 bases. Losses at the gene ends were 2 bases for V and 0 bases for J; bases not matched to a gene: 2. From germline, CDR1 is SGHKS and CDR2 YYEKEE (reference sequence). This CDR3 has 16 amino acids. The CDR3 spells CASSLQGAANTGELFF. The CDR3 DNA sequence: TGTGCCAGCAGCTTACAGGGGGCCGCGAACACCGGGGAGCTGTTTTTT.

This clone was counted once. This rearrangement joins TRBV5-5 to TRBJ2-7; D remains unclear. This CDR3 region has 15 residues. In germline, CDR1 is SGHKS, CDR2 YYEKEE (reference sequence). Trimming stripped 5 bases from V and 9 bases from J, with 24 bases between. The CDR3 is CASSSSIWTAVAQYF. CDR3 bases: TGTGCCAGCAGTAGTAGTATATGGACCGCCGTTGCGCAGTACTTC.

J is TRBJ1-2 and V is TRBV18; D is unresolved. Looked up from germline, CDR1 is KGHSH and CDR2 is LQKENI. V shed 3 bases and J shed 8 bases, with 13 bases lying between them. This CDR3 comprises 13 residues. CDR3 bases: TGTGCCAGCTCACCGGACGCAGGCCGGGGCTACACCTTC. Translation gives CASSPDAGRGYTF.

The V call is TRBV10-3, the J call TRBJ2-3; 10 positions match TRBD2. The V gene's germline CDR1 is ENHRY and CDR2 SYGVKD. J was trimmed by 3 bases and V by 11 bases; bases with no gene match: 11. The CDR3 length is 15 residues. The CDR3 DNA reads TGTGCCTCCCAAGGAGCGGGGGGGGGAACAGATACGCAGTATTTT. Translation: CASQGAGGGTDTQYF.

The chain joins TRBV18 to TRBJ2-5; D assignment may be TRBD1 or TRBD2 (5 bases each). V lost 3 bases to trimming and J lost 2 bases, with 10 bases between them. Germline V gene lookup returns CDR1 KGHSH and CDR2 LQKENI. CDR3 length: 14 residues. For the CDR3, the DNA is TGTGCCAGCTCACCCCTGGGACCACAAGAGACCCAGTACTTC. Translated: CASSPLGPQETQYF.

The chain uses TRBV12-1 and TRBJ1-4. TRBV12-1 is annotated as a pseudogene. This CDR3 spans 15 amino acids. The CDR3 DNA is TGTGCCAGCAGCTCGGAGTTGTCGGGGCTTGAAAAACTGTTTTTT. The encoded protein is CASSSELSGLEKLFF.

The genes are TRBV10-3 and TRBJ1-5; 7 bases are shared with TRBD1. The CDR3 runs 19 residues. V gave up 11 bases and J gave up 7 bases; unmatched junction bases: 29. Germline V CDR1 and CDR2: ENHRY, SYGVKD. The CDR3 here is CARAGQIRDSFRPQQPQHF. The CDR3 DNA sequence: TGTGCCCGAGCCGGACAAATTAGGGACAGTTTTAGGCCCCAACAGCCCCAGCATTTT.

The chain couples TRBV5-6 to TRBJ1-2; 7 nucleotides agree with TRBD1. The CDR3 has 14 residues. After removal of 3 bases from V and 4 bases from J, the junction contained 6 bases not matched to a gene. Germline CDR1 reads SGHDT; CDR2 reads YYEEEE. CDR3 residues: CASSSGGAGYGYTF. DNA of the CDR3: TGTGCCAGCAGCTCAGGGGGGGCCGGCTATGGCTACACCTTC.

The chain's CDR3 is CAWRGTGNQPQHF. The CDR3 DNA is TGTGCCTGGAGAGGAACAGGAAATCAGCCCCAGCATTTT. J is TRBJ1-5 and V is TRBV30, with D possibly matching TRBD1 (5 bases). Looked up from germline, CDR1 is GTSNPN and CDR2 is SVGIG (reference sequence). CDR3 length: 13 residues. Trimming took off 3 bases at V and 4 bases at J, with 10 bases between the two ends.

The chain employs TRBV5-4 and TRBJ2-3, with D possibly called TRBD1 or TRBD2 (5 bases each). Germline V gene lookup returns CDR1 SGHNT and CDR2 YYREEE (reference sequence). CDR3 length: 15 residues. Trimming stripped 0 bases from V and 1 base from J, with 9 bases between. The CDR3 DNA reads as TGTGCCAGCAGCTTGGATGGGGGAGGCACAGATACGCAGTATTTT. Protein sequence: CASSLDGGGTDTQYF.